Listed here are 3 T cell receptor beta chains from one sample, sequenced in a study of blood T cells in healthy people across ages. For the second PCR, which ran for about 6 to 11 cycles, a sample-barcoded 5' primer and a J-beta primer mix were used. TCRdb redid the calling of the 5' RACE reads with MiXCR, one entry per CDR3 protein. The repertoire has about 650,000 distinct CDR3 sequences, approximately 52% of them found once; the top ten carry roughly 14%. The sequencing sample was made of blood. These receptors came from a woman older than 75 in good health.

V usage is TRBV15 and J usage is TRBJ2-2; no reliable D call. CDR1 is LNHNV and CDR2 is YYDKDF in the germline V gene (reference sequence). This CDR3 contains 14 residues. The V gene lost 4 bases and the J gene lost 0 bases, with 6 bases spanning the gap. The CDR3 loop reads CATSTFANTGELFF. CDR3 nucleotides: TGTGCCACCAGCACCTTCGCGAACACCGGGGAGCTGTTTTTT.

This clonotype was picked up many times. J is TRBJ2-3 and V is TRBV20-1; D may be TRBD2 (5 bases). V lost 6 bases and J 0 bases, leaving 13 bases between the germline ends. Per germline, CDR1 DFQATT and CDR2 SNEGSKA (reference sequence). This CDR3 is 14 amino acids long. The CDR3 DNA reads TGCAGTGCCCCTCGGGGAACTAGCACAGATACGCAGTATTTT. Translation gives CSAPRGTSTDTQYF.

This clonotype has a handful of counts. The chain couples TRBV29-1 to TRBJ2-7; 7 bases are shared with TRBD1. CDR3 length equals 12 residues. V shed 6 bases and J 2 bases; nucleotides not matched to a gene: 4. Germline values: CDR1 SQVTM, CDR2 ANQGSEA. The DNA of the CDR3 is TGCAGCGTAAGACAGGGCCCCTACGAGCAGTACTTC. Translating it yields CSVRQGPYEQYF.